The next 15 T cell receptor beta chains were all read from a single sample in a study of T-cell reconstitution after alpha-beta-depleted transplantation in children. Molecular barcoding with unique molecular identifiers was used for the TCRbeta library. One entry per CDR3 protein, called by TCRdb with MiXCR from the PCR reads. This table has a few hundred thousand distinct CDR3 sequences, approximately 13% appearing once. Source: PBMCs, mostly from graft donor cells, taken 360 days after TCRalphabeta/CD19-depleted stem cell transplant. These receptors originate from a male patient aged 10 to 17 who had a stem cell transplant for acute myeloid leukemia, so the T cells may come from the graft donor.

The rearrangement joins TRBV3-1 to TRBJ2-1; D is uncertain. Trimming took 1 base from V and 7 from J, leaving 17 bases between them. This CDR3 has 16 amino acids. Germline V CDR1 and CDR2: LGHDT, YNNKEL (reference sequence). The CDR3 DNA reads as TGTGCCAGCAGCCAAGGTAACCCACACCTGATAAATGAGCAGTTCTTC. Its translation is CASSQGNPHLINEQFF.

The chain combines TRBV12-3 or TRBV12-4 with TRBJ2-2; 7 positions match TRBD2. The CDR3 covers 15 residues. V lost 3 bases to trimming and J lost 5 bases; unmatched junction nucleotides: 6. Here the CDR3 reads CASSFRAGETGELFF. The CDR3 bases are TGTGCCAGCAGTTTTAGGGCGGGAGAAACCGGGGAGCTGTTTTTT.

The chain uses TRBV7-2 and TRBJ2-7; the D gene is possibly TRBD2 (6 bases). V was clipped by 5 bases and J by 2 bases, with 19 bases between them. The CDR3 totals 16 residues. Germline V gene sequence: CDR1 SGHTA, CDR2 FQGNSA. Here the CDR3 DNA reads TGTGCCAGCAGCACCGTTCTTGGCGGGAAAACCTACGAGCAGTACTTC. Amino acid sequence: CASSTVLGGKTYEQYF.

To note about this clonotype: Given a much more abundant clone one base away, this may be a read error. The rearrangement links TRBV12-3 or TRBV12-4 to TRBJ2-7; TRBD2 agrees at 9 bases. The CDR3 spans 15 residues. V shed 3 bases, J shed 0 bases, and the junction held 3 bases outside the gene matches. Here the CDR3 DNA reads TGTGCCAGCAGTTTTCCTAGCGGGATCTCCTACGAGCAGTACTTC. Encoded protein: CASSFPSGISYEQYF.

The CDR3 loop reads CASSSTSAGPYGYTF. CDR3 in DNA: TGTGCCAGCAGTTCAACCTCCGCAGGGCCTTATGGCTACACCTTC. The rearrangement joins TRBV28 to TRBJ1-2; a possible D gene is TRBD1 (5 bases). The V and J ends lost 4 bases and 5 bases respectively, with 17 bases between them. In germline, CDR1 is MDHEN, CDR2 SYDVKM. The CDR3 runs to 15 residues.

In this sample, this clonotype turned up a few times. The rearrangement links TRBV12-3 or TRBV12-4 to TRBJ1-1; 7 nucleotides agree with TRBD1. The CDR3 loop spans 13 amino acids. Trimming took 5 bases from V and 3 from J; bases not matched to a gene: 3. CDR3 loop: CASSVTGYTEAFF. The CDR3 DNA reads TGTGCCAGCAGTGTGACAGGGTACACTGAAGCTTTCTTT.

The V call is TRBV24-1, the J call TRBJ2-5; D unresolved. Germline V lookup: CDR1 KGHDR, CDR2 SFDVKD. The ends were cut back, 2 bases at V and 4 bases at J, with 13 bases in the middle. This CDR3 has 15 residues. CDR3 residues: CATSDSRLVGETQYF. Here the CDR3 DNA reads TGTGCCACCAGTGATTCCCGACTGGTCGGAGAGACCCAGTACTTC.

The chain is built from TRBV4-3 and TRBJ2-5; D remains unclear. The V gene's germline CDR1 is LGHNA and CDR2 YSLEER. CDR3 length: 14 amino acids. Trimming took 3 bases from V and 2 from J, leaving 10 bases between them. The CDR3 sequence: CASSQFGQQETQYF. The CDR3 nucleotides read TGCGCCAGCAGCCAGTTCGGGCAGCAAGAGACCCAGTACTTC.

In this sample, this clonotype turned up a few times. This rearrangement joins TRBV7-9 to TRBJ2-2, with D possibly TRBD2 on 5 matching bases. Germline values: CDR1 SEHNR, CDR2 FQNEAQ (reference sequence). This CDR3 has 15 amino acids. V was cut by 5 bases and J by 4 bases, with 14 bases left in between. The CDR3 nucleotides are TGTGCCAGCAGCCTTAGGACTTTCAGCACCGGGGAGCTGTTTTTT. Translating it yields CASSLRTFSTGELFF. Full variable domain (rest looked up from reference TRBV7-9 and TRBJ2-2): DTGVSQNPRHKITKRGQNVTFRCDPISEHNRLYWYRQTLGQGPEFLTYFQNEAQLEKSRLLSDRFSAERPKGSFSTLEIQRTEQGDSAMYLCASSLRTFSTGELFFGEGSRLTVL.

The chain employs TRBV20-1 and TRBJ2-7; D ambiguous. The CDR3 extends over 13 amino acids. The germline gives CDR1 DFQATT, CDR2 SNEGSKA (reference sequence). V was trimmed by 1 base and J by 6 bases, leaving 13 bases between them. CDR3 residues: CSARAASYGEQYF. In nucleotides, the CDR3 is TGCAGTGCTAGAGCCGCCTCTTACGGCGAGCAGTACTTC.

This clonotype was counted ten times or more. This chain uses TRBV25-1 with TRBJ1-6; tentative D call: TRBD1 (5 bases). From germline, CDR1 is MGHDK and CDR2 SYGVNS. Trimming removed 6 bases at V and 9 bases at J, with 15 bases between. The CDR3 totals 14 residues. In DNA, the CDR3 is TGTGCCAGCAGGTTCGAGACAGAGGGTTCACCCCTCCACTTT. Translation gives CASRFETEGSPLHF.

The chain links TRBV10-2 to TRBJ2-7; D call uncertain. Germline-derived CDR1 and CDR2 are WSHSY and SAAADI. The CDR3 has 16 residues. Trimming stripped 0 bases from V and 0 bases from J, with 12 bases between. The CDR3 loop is CASSESIGPFSYEQYF. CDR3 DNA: TGCGCCAGCAGTGAGTCTATCGGGCCATTCTCCTACGAGCAGTACTTC.

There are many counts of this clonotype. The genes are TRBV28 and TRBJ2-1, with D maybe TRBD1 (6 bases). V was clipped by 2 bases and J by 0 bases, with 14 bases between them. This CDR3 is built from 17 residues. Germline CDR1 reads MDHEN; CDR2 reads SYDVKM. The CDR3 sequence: CASSLGGGAPSYNEQFF. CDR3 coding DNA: TGTGCCAGCAGTTTAGGGGGCGGAGCCCCCTCCTACAATGAGCAGTTCTTC.

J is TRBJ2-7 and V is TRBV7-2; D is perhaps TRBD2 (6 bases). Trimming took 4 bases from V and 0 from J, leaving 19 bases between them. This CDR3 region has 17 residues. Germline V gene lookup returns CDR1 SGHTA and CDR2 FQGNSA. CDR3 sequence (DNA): TGTGCCAGCAGCTCCTCTAGTGGCGGGACCCTCTCCTACGAGCAGTACTTC. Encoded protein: CASSSSSGGTLSYEQYF.

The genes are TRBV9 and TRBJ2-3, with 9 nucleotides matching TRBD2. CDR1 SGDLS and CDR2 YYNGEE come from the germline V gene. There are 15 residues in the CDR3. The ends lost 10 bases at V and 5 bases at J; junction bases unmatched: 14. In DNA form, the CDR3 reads TGTGCCGCACTTGGGAGCGGGAGGCGTAGAGATACGCAGTATTTT. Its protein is CAALGSGRRRDTQYF.